The TCR beta chain under discussion was sequenced for a study of regulatory T cells in long-lasting Graves disease. The V end lost 4 bases, the J end lost 2 bases, and 11 bases lay between the germline ends. Germline assignment: CDR1 MNHEY and CDR2 SVGEGT. The CDR3 runs to 14 residues. Library construction for TCR beta used iRepertoire HTBI primers and Arm-PCR of CDR3 regions. A single record per CDR3 protein comes from TCRdb applying MiXCR to the multiplex PCR reads. The repertoire holds 400,000 to 450,000 distinct CDR3 sequences, with approximately 15% as singletons. The sample holds a few counts of this clonotype. Time point defined: newly diagnosed GD, antithyroid drugs for less than 3 months. Preparation of the TCR library used RNA extracted from PBMCs. These data are also associated with another study on T cells in Graves' hyperthyroidism and ophthalmopathy.

The chain couples TRBV6-2 or TRBV6-3 to TRBJ1-2, with D uncertain. Specimen: peripheral blood mononuclear cells (PBMCs), collected at new diagnosis, from a patient treated with antithyroid drugs. This receptor was taken from a woman aged 25 to 39 with Graves disease. The CDR3 DNA reads as TGTGCCAGCAGTTCACGGCAGGCAAACTATGGCTACACCTTC. Its translation: CASSSRQANYGYTF.